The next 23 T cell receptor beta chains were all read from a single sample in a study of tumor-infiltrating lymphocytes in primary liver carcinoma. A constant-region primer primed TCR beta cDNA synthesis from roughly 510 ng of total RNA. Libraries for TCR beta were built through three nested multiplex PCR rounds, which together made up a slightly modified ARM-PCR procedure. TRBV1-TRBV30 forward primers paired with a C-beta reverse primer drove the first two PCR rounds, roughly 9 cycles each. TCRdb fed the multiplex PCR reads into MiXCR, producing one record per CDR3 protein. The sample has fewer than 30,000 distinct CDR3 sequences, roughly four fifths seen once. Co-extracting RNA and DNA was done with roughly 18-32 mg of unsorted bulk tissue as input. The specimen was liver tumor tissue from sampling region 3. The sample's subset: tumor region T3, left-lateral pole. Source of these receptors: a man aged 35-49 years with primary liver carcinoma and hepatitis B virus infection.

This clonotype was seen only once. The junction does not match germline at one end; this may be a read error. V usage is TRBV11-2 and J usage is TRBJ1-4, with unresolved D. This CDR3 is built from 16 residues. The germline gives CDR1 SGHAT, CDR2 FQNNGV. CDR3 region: CASSKAPGGTNEKLFF. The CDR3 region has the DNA TGTGCCAGCAGCAAGGCTCCAGGAGGAACTAATGAAAAACTATTTTTT.

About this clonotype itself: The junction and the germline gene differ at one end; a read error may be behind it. Here the CDR3 DNA reads TGTGCCAGCTGCCCCGAGGGTAGGCTGTCCCAGTATGGTTACACCTTC. Translation gives CASCPEGRLSQYGYTF. V usage is TRBV7-9 and J usage is TRBJ1-2; no clear D gene. The CDR3 length is 16 residues. The germline V gene has CDR1 SEHNR and CDR2 FQNEAQ (reference sequence). The variable domain in full, completed from reference TRBV7-9 and TRBJ1-2, reads DTGVSQNPRHKITKRGQNVTFRCDPISEHNRLYWYRQTLGQGPEFLTYFQNEAQLEKSRLLSDRFSAERPKGSFSTLEIQRTEQGDSAMYLCASCPEGRLSQYGYTFGSGTRLTVV.

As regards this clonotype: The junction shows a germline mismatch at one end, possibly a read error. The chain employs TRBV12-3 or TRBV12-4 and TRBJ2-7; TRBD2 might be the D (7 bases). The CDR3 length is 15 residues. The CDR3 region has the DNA TGTGCCAGCAGTTTAGGACGGGGGGCCAATTACGAGCAATACTTC. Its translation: CASSLGRGANYEQYF.

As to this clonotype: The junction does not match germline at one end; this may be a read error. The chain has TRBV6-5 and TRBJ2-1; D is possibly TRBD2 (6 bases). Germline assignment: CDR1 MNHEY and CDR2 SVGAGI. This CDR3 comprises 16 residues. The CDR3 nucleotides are TGTGTCAGCAGCCCGCGGGGAAGGCTCGGGAACAATGAGCAGTTCTTC. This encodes CVSSPRGRLGNNEQFF.

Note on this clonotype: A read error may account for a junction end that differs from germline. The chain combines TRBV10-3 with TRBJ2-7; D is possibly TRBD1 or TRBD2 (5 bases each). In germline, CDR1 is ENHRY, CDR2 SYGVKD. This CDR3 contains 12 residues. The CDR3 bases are TGTGCCATCACCCCGGGGACCCACGAGCAGTATTTC. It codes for CAITPGTHEQYF.

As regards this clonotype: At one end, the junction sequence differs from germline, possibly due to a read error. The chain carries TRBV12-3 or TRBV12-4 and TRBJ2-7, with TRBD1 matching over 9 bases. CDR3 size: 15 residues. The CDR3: CASSMVTGGSCEQYF. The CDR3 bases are TGTGCCAGCAGTATGGTGACAGGGGGGTCCTGCGAGCAGTATTTC.

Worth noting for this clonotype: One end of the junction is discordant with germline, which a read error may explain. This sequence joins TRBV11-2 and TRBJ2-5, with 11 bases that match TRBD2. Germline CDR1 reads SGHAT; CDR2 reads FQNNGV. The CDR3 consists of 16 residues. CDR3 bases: TGTGCCAGCAGCAAAACACCTAGCGGGGGGAAAGAGACCCGGTACTTC. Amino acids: CASSKTPSGGKETRYF.

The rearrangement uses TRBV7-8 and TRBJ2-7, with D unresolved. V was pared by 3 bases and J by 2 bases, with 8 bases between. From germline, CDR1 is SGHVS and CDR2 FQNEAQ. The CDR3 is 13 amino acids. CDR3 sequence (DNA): TGTGCCAGCAGCTTTGACACTGCCTACGAGCAGTACTTC. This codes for CASSFDTAYEQYF.

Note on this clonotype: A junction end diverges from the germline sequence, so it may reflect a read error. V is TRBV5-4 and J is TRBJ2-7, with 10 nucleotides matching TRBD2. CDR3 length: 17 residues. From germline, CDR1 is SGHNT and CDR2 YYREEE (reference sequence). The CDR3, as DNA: TGTGCCGGCAGCTTGGGGGGTCTAGCGGGAGATTCCTACGAGCAGTACTTC. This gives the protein CAGSLGGLAGDSYEQYF.

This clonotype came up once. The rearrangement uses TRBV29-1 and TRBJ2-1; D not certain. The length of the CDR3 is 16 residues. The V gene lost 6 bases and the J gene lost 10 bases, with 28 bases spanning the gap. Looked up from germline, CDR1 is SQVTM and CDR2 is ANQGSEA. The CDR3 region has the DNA TGCAGCGTCGCCACGCCTCGGCCCTGGTCCCGTCACGAGCAGTTCTTC. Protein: CSVATPRPWSRHEQFF.

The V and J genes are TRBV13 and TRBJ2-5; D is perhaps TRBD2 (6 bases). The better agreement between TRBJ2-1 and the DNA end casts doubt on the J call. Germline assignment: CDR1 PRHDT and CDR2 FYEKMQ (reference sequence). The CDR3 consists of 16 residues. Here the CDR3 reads CASSPTRRGGEETQFF. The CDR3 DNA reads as TGTGCCAGCAGCCCCACCCGGAGAGGAGGGGAAGAGACCCAGTTCTTC.

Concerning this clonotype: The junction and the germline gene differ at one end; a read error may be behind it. The CDR3 protein is CASSQEVADGVLPLHF. CDR3 coding DNA: TGCGCCAGTAGCCAAGAAGTCGCGGACGGGGTTCTGCCCCTGCATTTT. The chain employs TRBV4-1 and TRBJ1-5; D unresolved. The CDR3 extends over 16 amino acids. Germline V gives CDR1 MGHRA, CDR2 YSYEKL.

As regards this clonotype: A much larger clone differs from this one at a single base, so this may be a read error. The CDR3 coding sequence is TGTGCCAGTTTAAAGGGACACGAGCAGTACTTC. Amino acid sequence: CASLKGHEQYF. The chain combines TRBV2 with TRBJ2-7, with D perhaps assigned TRBD1 or TRBD2 (5 bases each). CDR1 is SNHLY and CDR2 is FYNNEI in the germline V gene. Trimming cost V 9 bases and J 5 bases, with 11 bases left between them. This CDR3 region has 11 residues. Complete variable domain (other parts from reference TRBV2 and TRBJ2-7): EPEVTQTPSHQVTQMGQEVILRCVPISNHLYFYWYRQILGQKVEFLVSFYNNEISEKSEIFDDQFSVERPDGSNFTLKIRSTKLEDSAMYFCASLKGHEQYFGPGTRLTVT.

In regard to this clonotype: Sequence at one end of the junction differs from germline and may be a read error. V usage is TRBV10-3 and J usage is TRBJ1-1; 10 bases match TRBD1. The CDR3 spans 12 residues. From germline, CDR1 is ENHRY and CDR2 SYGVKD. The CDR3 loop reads CAFMTGGSEAFF. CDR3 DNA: TGCGCCTTCATGACAGGGGGCTCAGAAGCTTTCTTT.

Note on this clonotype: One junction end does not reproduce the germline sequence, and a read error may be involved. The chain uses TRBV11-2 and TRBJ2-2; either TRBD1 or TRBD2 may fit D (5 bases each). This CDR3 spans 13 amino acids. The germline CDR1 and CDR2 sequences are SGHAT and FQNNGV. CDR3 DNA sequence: TGTGCCAACAGCCTAGCAGGGCCCGGGGAGCTGTTATTT. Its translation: CANSLAGPGELLF. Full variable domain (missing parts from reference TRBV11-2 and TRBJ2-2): EAGVAQSPRYKIIEKRQSVAFWCNPISGHATLYWYQQILGQGPKLLIQFQNNGVVDDSQLPKDRFSAERLKGVDSTLKIQPAKLEDSAVYLCANSLAGPGELLFGEGSRLTVL.

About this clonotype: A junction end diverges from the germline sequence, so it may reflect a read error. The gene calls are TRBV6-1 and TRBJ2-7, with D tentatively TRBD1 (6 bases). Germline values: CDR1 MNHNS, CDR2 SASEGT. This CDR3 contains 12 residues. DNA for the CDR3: TGTGTCAGCGGTCAACAGGGATACGAGCAGTACTTC. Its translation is CVSGQQGYEQYF.

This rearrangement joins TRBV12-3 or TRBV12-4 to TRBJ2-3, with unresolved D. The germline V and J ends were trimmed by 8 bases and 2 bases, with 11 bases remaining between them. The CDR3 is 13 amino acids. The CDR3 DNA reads TGTGCCAGCGGGCCGACGTACACAGATACGCAGTATTTT. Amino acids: CASGPTYTDTQYF.

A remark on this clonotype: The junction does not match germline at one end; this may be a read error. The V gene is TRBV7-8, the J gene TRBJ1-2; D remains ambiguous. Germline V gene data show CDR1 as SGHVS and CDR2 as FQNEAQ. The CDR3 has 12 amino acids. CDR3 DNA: TGTGCCAGCTGCCCTGACACCCAAGGCTACACTTTC. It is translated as CASCPDTQGYTF. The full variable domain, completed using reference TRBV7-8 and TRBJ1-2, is GAGVSQSPRYKVAKRGQDVALRCDPISGHVSLFWYQQALGQGPEFLTYFQNEAQLDKSGLPSDRFFAERPEGSVSTLKIQRTQQEDSAVYLCASCPDTQGYTFGSGTRLTVV.

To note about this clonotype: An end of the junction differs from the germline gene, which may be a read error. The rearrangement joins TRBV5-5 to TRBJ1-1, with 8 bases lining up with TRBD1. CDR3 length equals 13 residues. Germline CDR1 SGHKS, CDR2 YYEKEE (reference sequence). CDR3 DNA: TGTGCCAGCAGCTTAGACAGGGGCAGTGAAGTTTTCTTT. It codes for CASSLDRGSEVFF.

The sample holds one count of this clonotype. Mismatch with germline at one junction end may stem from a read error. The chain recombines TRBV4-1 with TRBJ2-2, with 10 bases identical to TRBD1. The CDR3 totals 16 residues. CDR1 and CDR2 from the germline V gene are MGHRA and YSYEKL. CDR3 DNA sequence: TGCACCAGTAACGATCTGGACAGGGGGTTAACCGGGGAGCTGATTTTT. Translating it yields CTSNDLDRGLTGELIF.

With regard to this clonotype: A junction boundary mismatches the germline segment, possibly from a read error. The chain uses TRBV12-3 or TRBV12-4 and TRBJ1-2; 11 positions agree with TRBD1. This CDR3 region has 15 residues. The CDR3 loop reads CDSSLGQGANYGYTF. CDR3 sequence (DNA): TGTGACAGTAGCCTCGGACAGGGGGCAAACTATGGTTACACCTTC.

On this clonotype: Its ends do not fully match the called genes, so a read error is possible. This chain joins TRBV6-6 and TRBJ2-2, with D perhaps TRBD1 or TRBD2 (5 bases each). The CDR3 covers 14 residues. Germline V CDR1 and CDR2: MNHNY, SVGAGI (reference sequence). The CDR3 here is CATTILGVTGELFF. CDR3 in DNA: TGTGCCACCACCATCCTGGGGGTCACCGGGGAGCTCTTTTTT.

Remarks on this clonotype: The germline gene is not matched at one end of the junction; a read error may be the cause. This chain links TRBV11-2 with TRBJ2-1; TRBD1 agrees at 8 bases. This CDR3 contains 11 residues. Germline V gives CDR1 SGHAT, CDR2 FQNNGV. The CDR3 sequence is CVSSSGQGLFF. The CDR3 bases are TGTGTCAGCAGCTCAGGACAGGGTCTTTTCTTC.